Included here is one T cell receptor (beta chain) sequence, with context. Germline V gene sequence: CDR1 MNHNY, CDR2 SVGAGI (reference sequence). The CDR3 runs to 15 residues. Trimming took off 2 bases at V and 4 bases at J, with 15 bases between the two ends. Authors' methods: Amplification with reference gene primers provided the estimates of nucleated cell counts. Libraries were prepared by immunoSEQ multiplex PCR; TCRdb keeps only in-frame clonotypes and omits some of them. V, J and clone size were drawn from that table, and D and trimming were deduced from the DNA. The top ten hold about 0.7% of the sample, which has some 260,000 clones, nearly 90% seen once. These data come from a study of blood T cell repertoires in COVID-19. On the study more broadly: The United States, Italy and Spain supplied acute and convalescent COVID-19 samples. T cells, B-cell-depleted T cells, or PBMCs supplied cDNA or gDNA.

The chain employs TRBV6-6 and TRBJ2-7; TRBD2 is a possible D gene (6 bases). This sequence was found in a human donor in a cohort sampled during active COVID-19. Sequences were obtained from peripheral blood. The CDR3 loop reads CASSYTRRGQYEQYF. In nucleotides, the CDR3 is TGTGCCAGCAGTTACACGCGGAGGGGCCAATACGAGCAGTACTTC.